This T cell receptor beta chain appears in the sequencing data of a study of blood T cell repertoires in COVID-19. Study summary: Sites across the United States, Italy and Spain contributed samples from acute and convalescent COVID-19.

V shed 8 bases and J shed 8 bases, with 24 bases lying between them. This CDR3 comprises 16 residues. Per germline, CDR1 MNHNY and CDR2 SVGAGI (reference sequence). Recruited during active infection, patients (from Seattle) were subsequently followed longitudinally. Per the original methods: It was from reference gene primer amplification that nucleated cell counts were estimated. TCRdb keeps only in-frame clones here, not all; method: immunoSEQ multiplex PCR. The V and J calls and clone size come from that table; D and trimming were worked out from the DNA. Altogether roughly 180,000 clones are present, around 85% being singletons, with the ten largest covering around 7%.

The specimen sequenced was peripheral blood. The rearrangement uses TRBV6-6 and TRBJ1-4, with D possibly being TRBD1 (5 bases). The sequence was collected from an elderly man with COVID-19, enrolled during active disease. CDR3 residues: CASVRSRDGGMEKLFF. In DNA form, the CDR3 reads TGTGCCAGCGTACGAAGCCGCGACGGGGGGATGGAAAAACTGTTTTTT.